A selection of T cell receptor beta chains follows, all from one sample in a study of shared clonotypes between healthy human individuals. Clones were read by immunoSEQ multiplex PCR, and TCRdb kept only the in-frame ones, dropping some. The sample records around 2.1 million clones, more than 85% being singletons. What was sequenced was naive CD8+ T cells from PBMCs. The receptors were sampled from a man in his late teens or twenties in good health. Some clones in this sample may be carry-over from other donors' samples. Both conserved end residues are part of each CDR3. D genes are given only for firm matches. For some rows the clone size is stated as once, few or many, or as a class when expanded; others skip it.

D gene: NA; clone size: few; CDR3 length: 14; J gene: TRBJ1-1; V gene: TRBV6-6; CDR3 protein: CASSYDTLNTEAFF; CDR3 DNA: TGTGCCAGCAGTTACGACACGTTGAACACTGAAGCTTTCTTT
D gene: NA; clone size: NA; CDR3 length: 15; J gene: TRBJ1-2; V gene: TRBV4-3; CDR3 protein: CASSQEAGSNYGYTF; CDR3 DNA: TGCGCCAGCAGCCAAGAGGCAGGATCCAACTATGGCTACACCTTC
D gene: NA; clone size: few; CDR3 length: 13; J gene: TRBJ1-1; V gene: TRBV27; CDR3 protein: CASSLVRNTEAFF; CDR3 DNA: TGTGCCAGCAGTTTAGTGAGGAACACTGAAGCTTTCTTT
D gene: NA; clone size: NA; CDR3 length: 16; J gene: TRBJ1-5; V gene: TRBV4-2; CDR3 protein: CASSPSALGGNQPQHF; CDR3 DNA: TGTGCCAGCAGCCCCAGTGCCCTCGGGGGCAATCAGCCCCAGCATTTT
D gene: NA; clone size: NA; CDR3 length: 12; J gene: TRBJ2-1; V gene: TRBV18; CDR3 protein: CASSPGENEQFF; CDR3 DNA: TGTGCCAGCTCACCAGGAGAAAATGAGCAGTTCTTC
D gene: NA; clone size: NA; CDR3 length: 15; J gene: TRBJ2-7; V gene: TRBV2; CDR3 protein: CASSEWGRGPYEQYF; CDR3 DNA: TGTGCCAGCAGTGAATGGGGGCGGGGGCCCTACGAGCAGTACTTC
D gene: NA; clone size: NA; CDR3 length: 13; J gene: TRBJ2-7; V gene: TRBV27; CDR3 protein: CASSPDGSYEQYF; CDR3 DNA: TGTGCCAGCAGTCCCGACGGAAGCTACGAGCAGTACTTC
D gene: NA; clone size: NA; CDR3 length: 18; J gene: TRBJ2-7; V gene: TRBV2; CDR3 protein: CASSEAGARTSSRYEQYF; CDR3 DNA: TGTGCCAGCAGTGAAGCGGGGGCCCGGACGTCTTCCCGCTACGAGCAGTACTTC
D gene: NA; clone size: NA; CDR3 length: 17; J gene: TRBJ2-7; V gene: TRBV28; CDR3 protein: CASSFRLSGASPYEQYF; CDR3 DNA: TGTGCCAGCAGTTTTCGGCTGAGTGGGGCCTCTCCCTACGAGCAGTACTTC
D gene: NA; clone size: NA; CDR3 length: 13; J gene: TRBJ2-7; V gene: TRBV27; CDR3 protein: CASSFARAYEQYF; CDR3 DNA: TGTGCCAGCAGTTTTGCCCGTGCCTACGAGCAGTACTTC
D gene: NA; clone size: NA; CDR3 length: 18; J gene: TRBJ2-5; V gene: TRBV4-1; CDR3 protein: CASSQELVVDIPVQTQYF; CDR3 DNA: TGCGCCAGCAGCCAAGAACTAGTGGTCGATATACCGGTGCAGACCCAGTACTTC
D gene: NA; clone size: NA; CDR3 length: 15; J gene: TRBJ1-4; V gene: TRBV4-3; CDR3 protein: CASSQGSGPSEKLFF; CDR3 DNA: TGCGCCAGCAGCCAAGGTTCGGGGCCGAGTGAAAAACTGTTTTTT
D gene: NA; clone size: NA; CDR3 length: 14; J gene: TRBJ2-7; V gene: TRBV27; CDR3 protein: CASSLLGHLYEQYF; CDR3 DNA: TGTGCCAGCAGTTTATTAGGGCACCTCTACGAGCAGTACTTC
D gene: NA; clone size: NA; CDR3 length: 12; J gene: TRBJ2-1; V gene: TRBV19; CDR3 protein: CASSIDFAEQFF; CDR3 DNA: TGTGCCAGTAGTATAGATTTCGCTGAGCAGTTCTTC
D gene: NA; clone size: NA; CDR3 length: 14; J gene: TRBJ2-7; V gene: TRBV5-6; CDR3 protein: CASSRGTGTYEQYF; CDR3 DNA: TGTGCCAGCAGCCGGGGAACAGGGACCTACGAGCAGTACTTC
D gene: TRBD1; clone size: NA; CDR3 length: 16; J gene: TRBJ1-5; V gene: TRBV15; CDR3 protein: CATSRDGRDRVLPQHF; CDR3 DNA: TGTGCCACCAGCAGAGACGGTCGGGACAGGGTGTTGCCCCAGCATTTT
D gene: NA; clone size: NA; CDR3 length: 13; J gene: TRBJ2-1; V gene: TRBV13; CDR3 protein: CASSSRGYNEQFF; CDR3 DNA: TGTGCCAGCAGCTCCCGGGGGTACAATGAGCAGTTCTTC